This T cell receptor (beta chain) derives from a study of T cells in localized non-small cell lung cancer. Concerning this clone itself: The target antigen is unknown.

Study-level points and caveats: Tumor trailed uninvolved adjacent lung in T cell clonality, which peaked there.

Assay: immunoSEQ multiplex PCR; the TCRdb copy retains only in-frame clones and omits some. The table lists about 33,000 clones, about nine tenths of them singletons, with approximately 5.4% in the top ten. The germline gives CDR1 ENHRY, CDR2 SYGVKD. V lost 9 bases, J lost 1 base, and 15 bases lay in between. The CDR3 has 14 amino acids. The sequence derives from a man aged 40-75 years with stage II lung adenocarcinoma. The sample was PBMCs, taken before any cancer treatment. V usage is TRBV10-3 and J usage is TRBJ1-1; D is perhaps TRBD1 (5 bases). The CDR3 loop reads CAITLDRGNTEAFF. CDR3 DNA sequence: TGTGCCATAACACTAGATAGGGGGAACACTGAAGCTTTCTTT.